The clone carrying this T cell receptor beta chain occurred many times. The sample originates from a study of Graves' ophthalmopathy and Graves' hyperthyroidism. Amplification from RNA transcripts yielded the TCR beta CDR3 regions. HTBI-primed first-round RT-PCR preceded second-round multiplex PCR. MiXCR was run by TCRdb on the multiplex PCR reads, yielding one entry per CDR3 protein. The repertoire holds under 200,000 distinct CDR3 sequences, with 30% to 45% as singletons. This CDR3 region has 14 residues. CDR1 and CDR2 (germline): DFQATT, SNEGSKA (reference sequence). Trimming stripped 6 bases from V and 5 bases from J, with 19 bases between.

The V gene is TRBV20-1, the J gene TRBJ2-5, with D perhaps given as TRBD1 or TRBD2 (5 bases each). The source material was peripheral blood. This TCR derives from a woman aged 40 to 49 with Graves' ophthalmopathy. CDR3 sequence: CSATRDPGRETQYF. In DNA, the CDR3 is TGCAGTGCCACCCGGGACCCCGGGCGGGAGACCCAGTACTTC.